These T cell receptor beta chains were read from a single sample in a study of blood T cell repertoires in COVID-19. TCRdb's copy holds only in-frame clones and misses some; the assay was immunoSEQ multiplex PCR. The data show some 220,000 clones, with 80% to 90% seen just once and 3% to 3.5% held by the top ten. What was sequenced was PBMCs or T cells enriched from blood (not recorded which). The receptors here all came from a woman in her fifties or sixties in a cohort exposed to, infected with or recovered from COVID-19 (not recorded which). The CDR3 runs from the conserved cysteine through the conserved F or W. D genes are given only for firm matches. The size entry is marked missing in some rows and otherwise reads once, few, many or a size class.

>TRBJ2-5|-|-|TRBV28
TGTGCCAGCAGTTTTTTTGAGGAGACCCAGTACTTC
CASSFFEETQYF
>TRBJ2-3|TRBD2|once|TRBV9
TGTGCCAGCAGCTCCCGTAGCGGTAGCGGGGGACTCACAGATACGCAGTATTTT
CASSSRSGSGGLTDTQYF
>TRBJ1-5|TRBD1|-|TRBV6-1
TGTGCCAGCAGTGAAATGGGACAGAATCTAAATCAGCCCCAGCATTTT
CASSEMGQNLNQPQHF
>TRBJ2-1|TRBD1|few|TRBV7-9
TGTGCCAGCAGCCCGGGACAGGGCCTCTACAATGAGCAGTTCTTC
CASSPGQGLYNEQFF
>TRBJ1-2|-|-|TRBV19
TGTGCCAGCGGCGGGGGTTATGGCTACACCTTC
CASGGGYGYTF
>TRBJ2-6|-|-|TRBV21-1
TGTGCCAGCAGCTCGTCTGGGGCCAACGTCCTGACTTTC
CASSSSGANVLTF
>TRBJ1-3|-|-|TRBV15
TGTGCCACCAGCAGAGATCGCGGCCTCTCTGGAAACACCATATATTTT
CATSRDRGLSGNTIYF
>TRBJ2-7|-|-|TRBV6-5
TGTGCCAGCAGACCTCTAGATTCTGGGTTCGTCGAGCAGTACTTC
CASRPLDSGFVEQYF
>TRBJ1-1|-|-|TRBV4-2
TGTGCCAGCAGCCAGTCTTCAGGTCTCATGAACACTGAAGCTTTCTTT
CASSQSSGLMNTEAFF
>TRBJ1-1|-|-|TRBV7-9
TGTGCCAGCAGCTTAGTAGCAGGGAGGGCCACTGAAGCTTTCTTT
CASSLVAGRATEAFF
>TRBJ1-2|-|-|TRBV7-8
TGTGCCAGCAGCCCGCAGGGTTACTATGGCTACACCTTC
CASSPQGYYGYTF
>TRBJ2-7|-|-|TRBV7-2
TGTGCCAGCAGCTTAGGGGTGGGGCTCACCTACGAGCAGTACTTC
CASSLGVGLTYEQYF
>TRBJ2-2|TRBD2|-|TRBV4-3
TGCGCCAGCAGCCACGGGACTAGCGGAACCGGGGAGCTGTTTTTT
CASSHGTSGTGELFF
>TRBJ1-1|-|-|TRBV7-2
TGTGCCAGCAGCCCGCGACAGGTTCTGGGTACTGAAGCTTTCTTT
CASSPRQVLGTEAFF
>TRBJ1-2|-|-|TRBV7-9
TGTGCCAGCAGCCCTGGCGAGTGGCAGGGGTTAAACTATGGCTACACCTTC
CASSPGEWQGLNYGYTF
>TRBJ2-1|TRBD2|-|TRBV27
TGTGCCAGCAGCCGGATGACTAGCGGGGGAGTCGATGAGCAGTTCTTC
CASSRMTSGGVDEQFF
>TRBJ1-1|-|-|TRBV5-4
TGTGCCAGCAGCTTGAGGAGGTTTCAAATGAACACTGAAGCTTTCTTT
CASSLRRFQMNTEAFF
>TRBJ1-4|-|-|TRBV28
TGTGCCAGCAGTGAAGGGGTAGTGTTTTTT
CASSEGVVFF
>TRBJ1-3|TRBD1|-|TRBV9
TGTGCCAGCAGCGTAAACACAGGGGGTTCTGGAAACACCATATATTTT
CASSVNTGGSGNTIYF
>TRBJ2-1|-|-|TRBV9
TGTGCCAGCAGCGTCCAGGGCCCGGAGCAGTTCTTC
CASSVQGPEQFF
>TRBJ2-2|-|-|TRBV5-4
TGTGCCAGCAGCTTCGGCCAGGGGATAGCCGGGGAGCTGTTTTTT
CASSFGQGIAGELFF
>TRBJ1-1|TRBD1|-|TRBV10-3
TGTGCCGCCGAACAGGGGATGAACACTGAAGCTTTCTTT
CAAEQGMNTEAFF
>TRBJ1-6|-|-|TRBV7-8
TGTGCCAGCAGCTTAGTGGGGGGGCGCTACTATAATTCACCCCTCCACTTT
CASSLVGGRYYNSPLHF